Listed below are T cell receptor beta chains from one sample, sequenced in a study of identical twins. TCRdb fed the 5' RACE reads into MiXCR, producing one record per CDR3 protein. The table records fewer than 900,000 distinct CDR3 sequences, around 20% of them present only once. The sample was also reused in another study, on T cells expressing NK-cell markers.

The sample was PBMCs. The receptors stem from a woman aged 18-30 years in good health. CDR3s include the opening cysteine and the closing phenylalanine or tryptophan. The order of the fields is V gene, J gene, D gene, clone size, CDR3 DNA, CDR3 protein. The D gene is left open where the match is weak. The size entry is marked missing in some rows and otherwise reads once, few, many or a size class.

V gene: TRBV10-3
J gene: TRBJ1-1
D gene: .
clone size: many
CDR3 DNA: TGTGCCACAGAATCGGGGGGGGCTGAAGCTTTCTTT
CDR3 protein: CATESGGAEAFF

V gene: TRBV6-4
J gene: TRBJ2-3
D gene: .
clone size: .
CDR3 DNA: TGTGCCAGCAGTGACGGAGCAGGTTCAGATACGCAGTATTTT
CDR3 protein: CASSDGAGSDTQYF

V gene: TRBV4-3
J gene: TRBJ1-2
D gene: .
clone size: .
CDR3 DNA: TGCGCCAGCAGCCAAGTTGAGGGGGATAGCTACACCTTC
CDR3 protein: CASSQVEGDSYTF

V gene: TRBV7-9
J gene: TRBJ2-5
D gene: TRBD1
clone size: few
CDR3 DNA: TGTGCCAGCAGCGCACCGACAGGGTGGGGGCGAGAGACCCAGTACTTC
CDR3 protein: CASSAPTGWGRETQYF

V gene: TRBV7-9
J gene: TRBJ1-2
D gene: TRBD1
clone size: few
CDR3 DNA: TGTGCCAGCGCCACTAACAGGGGAAACTATGGCTACACCTTC
CDR3 protein: CASATNRGNYGYTF

V gene: TRBV4-3
J gene: TRBJ1-1
D gene: .
clone size: .
CDR3 DNA: TGCGCCAGCAGCCAAGTGGTAACATCGAACACTGAAGCTTTCTTT
CDR3 protein: CASSQVVTSNTEAFF

V gene: TRBV18
J gene: TRBJ2-4
D gene: .
clone size: few
CDR3 DNA: TGTGCCAGCTCAGACTCCAAAAACATTCAGTACTTC
CDR3 protein: CASSDSKNIQYF

V gene: TRBV5-1
J gene: TRBJ2-7
D gene: .
clone size: .
CDR3 DNA: TGCGCCAGCAGCTTGGAATTCGGGTACGAGCAGTACTTC
CDR3 protein: CASSLEFGYEQYF

V gene: TRBV20-1
J gene: TRBJ2-7
D gene: .
clone size: many
CDR3 DNA: TGCAGTGCTAGGCCGGCGGGCCGCTACGAGCAGTACTTC
CDR3 protein: CSARPAGRYEQYF

V gene: TRBV5-6
J gene: TRBJ2-5
D gene: .
clone size: .
CDR3 DNA: TGTGCCAGCAGCTTACCCGGTCCGGCGGGGGAGACCCAGTACTTC
CDR3 protein: CASSLPGPAGETQYF

V gene: TRBV12-3/TRBV12-4
J gene: TRBJ2-5
D gene: TRBD2
clone size: once
CDR3 DNA: TGTGCCAGCAGAGCGGGAGTTGTGGAGACCCAGTACTTC
CDR3 protein: CASRAGVVETQYF

V gene: TRBV20-1
J gene: TRBJ2-5
D gene: TRBD1
clone size: few
CDR3 DNA: TGCAGTGCTAGAGATTTCAGGGGGCGAGAGACCCAGTACTTC
CDR3 protein: CSARDFRGRETQYF

V gene: TRBV10-3
J gene: TRBJ1-2
D gene: .
clone size: few
CDR3 DNA: TGTGCCATCAGTGAGTCCACCAGTCTCAATGGCTACACCTTC
CDR3 protein: CAISESTSLNGYTF

V gene: TRBV28
J gene: TRBJ2-3
D gene: .
clone size: few
CDR3 DNA: TGTGCCAGCACATTCGGGAGTAGTGCTACGCAGTATTTT
CDR3 protein: CASTFGSSATQYF

V gene: TRBV9
J gene: TRBJ1-6
D gene: .
clone size: few
CDR3 DNA: TGTGCCAGCAGCGTAGGGGCAGGGAATTCACCCCTCCACTTT
CDR3 protein: CASSVGAGNSPLHF

V gene: TRBV29-1
J gene: TRBJ2-1
D gene: .
clone size: .
CDR3 DNA: TGCAGCGTTGGCCGGGGGCCAGAAGGGCAGTTCTTC
CDR3 protein: CSVGRGPEGQFF

V gene: TRBV4-3
J gene: TRBJ2-1
D gene: TRBD2
clone size: .
CDR3 DNA: TGCGCCAGCGGGCTAGCGGGAGACTCCTACAATGAGCAGTTCTTC
CDR3 protein: CASGLAGDSYNEQFF

V gene: TRBV6-1
J gene: TRBJ2-6
D gene: .
clone size: .
CDR3 DNA: TGTGCCAGCACCTCGCCTTGGGGGGCCAACGTCCTGACTTTC
CDR3 protein: CASTSPWGANVLTF

V gene: TRBV6-1
J gene: TRBJ1-1
D gene: .
clone size: .
CDR3 DNA: TGTGCCAGCAGCCCCCTACCCTCGAACACTGAAGCTTTCTTT
CDR3 protein: CASSPLPSNTEAFF

V gene: TRBV7-2
J gene: TRBJ2-1
D gene: TRBD1
clone size: .
CDR3 DNA: TGTGCCAGCAGCTTAGGGGGACAGTCGCTCAATGAGCAGTTCTTC
CDR3 protein: CASSLGGQSLNEQFF

V gene: TRBV10-3
J gene: TRBJ2-7
D gene: .
clone size: many
CDR3 DNA: TGTGCCACCGGGATGGGCGGGGCGAGCGTCCAGTACTTC
CDR3 protein: CATGMGGASVQYF

V gene: TRBV3-1
J gene: TRBJ2-1
D gene: .
clone size: .
CDR3 DNA: TGTGCCAGCAACGAAGGGAATGAGCAGTTCTTC
CDR3 protein: CASNEGNEQFF

V gene: TRBV5-1
J gene: TRBJ2-1
D gene: .
clone size: once
CDR3 DNA: TGCGCCAGCAGCTTGGCGAGGGCCGAAGAGCATGAGCAGTTCTTC
CDR3 protein: CASSLARAEEHEQFF

V gene: TRBV20-1
J gene: TRBJ2-3
D gene: .
clone size: few
CDR3 DNA: TGCAGTGCTAGAGATCAGGGTGTCACAGATACGCAGTATTTT
CDR3 protein: CSARDQGVTDTQYF

V gene: TRBV27
J gene: TRBJ2-7
D gene: .
clone size: few
CDR3 DNA: TGTGCCAGCAGTGTAACCTGGGCCCGATCCTACGAGCAGTACTTC
CDR3 protein: CASSVTWARSYEQYF

V gene: TRBV3-1
J gene: TRBJ2-1
D gene: TRBD1
clone size: .
CDR3 DNA: TGTGCCAGCAGCGCGGACAGGGGGACCCGGGATGAGCAGTTCTTC
CDR3 protein: CASSADRGTRDEQFF